A single sample gave rise to the 10 T cell receptor beta chains below, sequenced in a study of blood T cell repertoires in COVID-19. Sequenced by immunoSEQ multiplex PCR; TCRdb stores in-frame clones only, minus some. The profile shows about 210,000 clones, roughly four fifths of them singletons. Sequencing was done on a sample of peripheral blood. Every receptor here comes from a woman in her forties with active or convalescent COVID-19.

The chain recombines TRBV5-1 with TRBJ2-1; D uncertain. This CDR3 has 12 amino acids. Germline assignment: CDR1 SGHRS and CDR2 YFSETQ. V was cut by 0 bases and J by 10 bases, with 8 bases left in between. The CDR3 sequence is CASSLGAGEQFF. CDR3 coding DNA: TGCGCCAGCAGCTTGGGCGCAGGCGAGCAGTTCTTC.

In this sample, this clone turned up once. The V gene is TRBV20-1, the J gene TRBJ2-1, with D possibly matching TRBD1 (5 bases). The germline gives CDR1 DFQATT, CDR2 SNEGSKA (reference sequence). V was clipped by 6 bases and J by 6 bases, with 9 bases between them. This CDR3 comprises 11 residues. CDR3 coding DNA: TGCAGTGCGGGGCGGCCCAATGAGCAGTTCTTC. It encodes CSAGRPNEQFF.

V and J are TRBV3-1 (or the pseudogene TRBV3-2) and TRBJ2-7, with TRBD1 matching over 7 bases. Trimming removed 6 bases from V and 3 bases from J; junction bases left unmatched: 11. CDR3 length: 15 amino acids. Germline CDR1 is LGHDT and CDR2 is YNNKEL (reference sequence). CDR3 sequence (DNA): TGTGCCAGCAGACAGTACCGGGACAGTTACTACGAGCAGTACTTC. Translation gives CASRQYRDSYYEQYF.

This rearrangement joins TRBV18 to TRBJ2-5; 9 bases match TRBD2. In germline, CDR1 is KGHSH, CDR2 LQKENI. The CDR3 covers 15 residues. With V trimmed by 4 bases and J by 5 bases, 8 bases remained unmatched. CDR3 in amino acids: CASSLLAGTGETQYF. CDR3 nucleotide sequence: TGTGCCAGCTCACTCCTAGCGGGGACTGGGGAGACCCAGTACTTC.

The chain uses TRBV24-1 and TRBJ1-4; 9 positions agree with TRBD1. The CDR3 has 13 amino acids. Trimming at V came to 9 bases and at J to 8 bases, leaving 6 bases not matched to a gene. Germline V CDR1 and CDR2: KGHDR, SFDVKD. The CDR3 region is CATGRTGDEKLFF. In DNA, the CDR3 is TGTGCCACCGGGCGGACAGGGGACGAAAAACTGTTTTTT.

The chain is built from TRBV6-4 and TRBJ2-1; weak D call: TRBD2 (6 bases). CDR1 is MRHNA, CDR2 SNTAGT, per germline. The CDR3 totals 14 residues. V was clipped by 3 bases and J by 6 bases, with 12 bases between them. The CDR3 nucleotides read TGTGCCAGCAGTGAGGACTACCCCGCCAATGAGCAGTTCTTC. The encoded protein is CASSEDYPANEQFF.

This clone was observed once. The chain uses TRBV19 and TRBJ1-4; perhaps TRBD1 as D (5 bases). Germline assignment: CDR1 LNHDA and CDR2 SQIVND (reference sequence). This CDR3 has 14 amino acids. V lost 4 bases to trimming and J lost 7 bases, with 13 bases between them. The CDR3 sequence: CASSRTTRVEKLFF. In DNA, the CDR3 is TGTGCCAGTAGTAGGACAACGAGAGTTGAAAAACTGTTTTTT.

The chain links TRBV30 to TRBJ1-1, with D possibly being TRBD1 (5 bases). CDR1 and CDR2 from the germline V gene are GTSNPN and SVGIG (reference sequence). The CDR3 loop spans 12 amino acids. The V end was cut by 1 base, the J end by 4 bases, with 7 bases between. Here the CDR3 reads CAWSGGGTEAFF. The CDR3 DNA reads as TGTGCCTGGAGTGGGGGGGGCACTGAAGCTTTCTTT. Supplemented by reference TRBV30 and TRBJ1-1, the full variable domain reads SQTIHQWPATLVQPVGSPLSLECTVEGTSNPNLYWYRQAAGRGLQLLFYSVGIGQISSEVPQNLSASRPQDRQFILSSKKLLLSDSGFYLCAWSGGGTEAFFGQGTRLTVV.

The V call is TRBV28, the J call TRBJ1-6; 11 nucleotides align to TRBD1. The germline gives CDR1 MDHEN, CDR2 SYDVKM. The CDR3 spans 14 residues. V dropped 8 bases and J dropped 8; count of bases not matched to a gene: 5. The CDR3 region is CASWGTGGDSPLHF. The DNA of the CDR3 is TGTGCCAGCTGGGGGACAGGGGGAGATTCACCCCTCCACTTT.

V gene TRBV10-3 combines with J gene TRBJ2-7; D possibly corresponds to TRBD1 (6 bases). The germline V gene has CDR1 ENHRY and CDR2 SYGVKD. The CDR3 is made up of 16 amino acids. V lost 4 bases, J lost 2 bases, and 18 bases lay in between. The CDR3 loop reads CAISAAWTESPYEQYF. The CDR3 DNA follows: TGTGCCATCAGTGCCGCTTGGACAGAATCCCCCTACGAGCAGTACTTC.